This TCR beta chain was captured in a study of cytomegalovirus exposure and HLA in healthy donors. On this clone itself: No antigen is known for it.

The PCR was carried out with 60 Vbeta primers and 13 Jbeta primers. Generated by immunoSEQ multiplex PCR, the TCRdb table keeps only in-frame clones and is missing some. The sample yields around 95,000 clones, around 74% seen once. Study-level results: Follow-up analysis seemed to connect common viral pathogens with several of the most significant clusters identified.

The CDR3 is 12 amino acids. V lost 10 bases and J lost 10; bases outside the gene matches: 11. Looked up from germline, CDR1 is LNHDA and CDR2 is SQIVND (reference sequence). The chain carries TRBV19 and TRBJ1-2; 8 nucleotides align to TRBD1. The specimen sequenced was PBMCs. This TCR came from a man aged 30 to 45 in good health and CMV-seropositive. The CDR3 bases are TGTGCCACTTTAAGGGGACAGGACTCCTACACCTTC. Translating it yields CATLRGQDSYTF.